This TCR beta chain was identified in a study of shared T cell receptors in the human thymus. CDR1 is LNHDA and CDR2 is SQIVND in the germline V gene (reference sequence). The CDR3 length is 12 residues. V was pared by 5 bases and J by 15 bases, with 17 bases between. The method was immunoSEQ multiplex PCR; TCRdb's version includes in-frame clones alone and lacks a portion of them. The sample comprises 450,000 to 650,000 clones, 78% of which are singletons, and about 0.014% rests with the top ten. These data also formed part of another study, on human thymus T cells. As that report states: Corrective cardiac operations yielded the resected thymus tissue. Related research has reported that thymic repertoires overlap highly among unrelated individuals.

V and J are TRBV19 and TRBJ2-1; D possibly corresponds to TRBD2 (7 bases). Sequencing was done on a sample of thymocytes. The TCR was taken from a boy under three years old with a congenital heart defect. CDR3 in amino acids: CASSVGGPWMFF. The DNA of the CDR3 is TGTGCCAGTAGTGTGGGGGGGCCTTGGATGTTCTTC.